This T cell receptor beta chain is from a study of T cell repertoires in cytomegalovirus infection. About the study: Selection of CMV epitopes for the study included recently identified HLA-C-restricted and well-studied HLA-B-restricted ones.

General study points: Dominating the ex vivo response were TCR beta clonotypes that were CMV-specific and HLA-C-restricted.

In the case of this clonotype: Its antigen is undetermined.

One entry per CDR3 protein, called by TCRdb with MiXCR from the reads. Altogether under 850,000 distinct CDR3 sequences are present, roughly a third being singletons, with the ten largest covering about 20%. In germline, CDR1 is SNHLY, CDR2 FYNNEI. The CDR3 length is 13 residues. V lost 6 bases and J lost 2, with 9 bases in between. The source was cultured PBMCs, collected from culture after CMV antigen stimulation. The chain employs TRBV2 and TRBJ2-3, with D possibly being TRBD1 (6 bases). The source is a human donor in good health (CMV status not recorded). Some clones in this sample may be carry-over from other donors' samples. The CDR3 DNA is TGTGCCAGCAGGAGGACAGACACAGATACGCAGTATTTT. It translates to CASRRTDTDTQYF.